These 9 T cell receptor beta chains originate from one sample sequenced in a study of PD-1 blockade in classical Hodgkin lymphoma. Profiled with immunoSEQ multiplex PCR; TCRdb holds only in-frame clones, not every one. The repertoire holds some 86,000 clones, about nine tenths seen once, with 2.9% in the top ten. Noted time point: cycle 4 day 1 (C4D1), after 5 to 7 weeks of nivolumab. Every patient was affected by relapse after autologous stem cell transplantation, while exposure to brentuximab vedotin was not uniform. The sample consisted of peripheral blood mononuclear cells (PBMCs), taken before the fourth cycle of nivolumab. Receptors originate from a human donor with classical Hodgkin lymphoma.

The chain links TRBV10-2 to TRBJ2-6; TRBD2 might be the D (6 bases). The CDR3 totals 15 residues. Germline values: CDR1 WSHSY, CDR2 SAAADI. V lost 5 bases to trimming and J lost 0 bases, with 8 bases between them. The CDR3 sequence: CASSRGSSGANVLTF. In DNA form, the CDR3 reads TGCGCCAGCAGTCGGGGGAGCTCTGGGGCCAACGTCCTGACTTTC.

This sequence joins TRBV27 and TRBJ2-1; D remains ambiguous. V gave up 3 bases and J gave up 7 bases, with 19 bases separating them. The CDR3 covers 16 residues. Germline CDR1 reads MNHEY; CDR2 reads SMNVEV (reference sequence). The CDR3, as DNA: TGTGCCAGCAGTTTCACCAACAACTGGTGGGTAAATGAGCAGTTCTTC. Translated: CASSFTNNWWVNEQFF.

This chain connects TRBV5-1 to TRBJ1-2; D call uncertain. Germline CDR1 is SGHRS and CDR2 is YFSETQ. The CDR3 covers 16 residues. V dropped 0 bases and J dropped 0 bases, with 12 bases sitting between them. CDR3 coding DNA: TGCGCCAGCAGCTTGGCCATTCAAAGCTCTAACTATGGCTACACCTTC. It codes for CASSLAIQSSNYGYTF. The full variable domain, rest sourced from reference TRBV5-1 and TRBJ1-2, is KAGVTQTPRYLIKTRGQQVTLSCSPISGHRSVSWYQQTPGQGLQFLFEYFSETQRNKGNFPGRFSGRQFSNSRSEMNVSTLELGDSALYLCASSLAIQSSNYGYTFGSGTRLTVV.

The chain recombines TRBV9 with TRBJ1-1; D may be TRBD1 (5 bases). This CDR3 comprises 17 residues. V lost 0 bases, J lost 3 bases, and 18 bases lay in between. CDR1 and CDR2 from the germline V gene are SGDLS and YYNGEE. Here the CDR3 DNA reads TGTGCCAGCAGCGTAGTCCCCCCAGGGAAAAGGGACACTGAAGCTTTCTTT. Protein product: CASSVVPPGKRDTEAFF.

J is TRBJ1-4 and V is TRBV27; no firm D call. The length of the CDR3 is 16 residues. Trimming stripped 5 bases from V and 11 bases from J, with 24 bases between. From germline, CDR1 is MNHEY and CDR2 SMNVEV (reference sequence). DNA for the CDR3: TGTGCCAGCAGTGACCCGGACGGGCTTGATTCTGGGAAACTGTTTTTT. As protein: CASSDPDGLDSGKLFF.

The V call is TRBV19, the J call TRBJ1-5, with a tentative D call TRBD1 (5 bases). The ends were cut back, 11 bases at V and 0 bases at J, with 17 bases in the middle. The germline V gene encodes CDR1 LNHDA and CDR2 SQIVND (reference sequence). The CDR3 runs 15 residues. CDR3 coding DNA: TGTGCCGCACGGGGGTTGGGCTATAGCAATCAGCCCCAGCATTTT. Its protein is CAARGLGYSNQPQHF.

This clone has just a few counts. This chain connects TRBV5-6 to TRBJ1-6, with 8 bases identical to TRBD1. CDR3 length: 15 amino acids. Germline V gene sequence: CDR1 SGHDT, CDR2 YYEEEE. Trimming took 2 bases from V and 6 from J; bases not matched to a gene: 4. The CDR3 nucleotides are TGTGCCAGCAGCTTTGCTGACAGGGGTAATTCACCCCTCCACTTT. It yields the protein CASSFADRGNSPLHF.

CDR3 amino acids: CASSLPSGGETQYF. For the CDR3, the DNA is TGTGCCAGCAGCTTACCTAGCGGGGGAGAGACCCAGTACTTC. This rearrangement joins TRBV7-6 to TRBJ2-5; 10 bases are shared with TRBD2. The CDR3 loop spans 14 amino acids. The V segment lost 2 bases and the J segment 4 bases; nucleotides outside the gene matches: 1. Germline assignment: CDR1 SGHVS and CDR2 FNYEAQ.

The chain carries TRBV7-2 and TRBJ1-3, with 7 bases lining up with TRBD1. The CDR3 is 15 residues long. Germline V gives CDR1 SGHTA, CDR2 FQGNSA. The junction had 8 bases not matched to a gene; V was cut back by 5 bases and J by 4 bases. The CDR3 loop reads CASSTRQGSGNTIYF. CDR3 coding DNA: TGTGCCAGCAGCACGCGACAGGGATCAGGAAACACCATATATTTT.